This T cell receptor beta chain was sequenced in a study of identical twins. One entry per CDR3 protein results from TCRdb running MiXCR on the 5' RACE reads. This sample has approximately 230,000 distinct CDR3 sequences, with about 14% found just once. This clonotype was observed a few times. No antigen is known for it. V lost 8 bases, J lost 8 bases, and 6 bases lay in between. Germline lookup yields CDR1 MNHNS and CDR2 SASEGT. This CDR3 contains 10 residues. Study-level points and caveats: Twins shared out-of-frame alpha sequences with excess low generation probability. The models systematically underestimated how much out-of-frame TCR alpha was shared in monozygotic twins.

The chain links TRBV6-1 to TRBJ1-4; D not resolved. This clonotype was sampled from a woman younger than 30 in good health. The sample taken for sequencing was memory (CD45RO+) T cells sorted from blood. The CDR3 bases are TGTGCCAGCCTATCAGAAAAACTGTTTTTT. It specifies CASLSEKLFF.